This T cell receptor beta chain originates from a study of shared clonotypes between healthy human individuals. Study at large: There were three CD4 naive, three CD4 memory, two CD8 naive and one CD8 memory plates per donor. Findings of the study overall: Memory subsets generally showed lower estimated richness than naive subsets.

Libraries were prepared by immunoSEQ multiplex PCR; TCRdb keeps only in-frame clonotypes and omits some of them. The data show some 2.1 million clones, with about 95% seen just once and 1% to 1.3% held by the top ten. CDR3 length equals 15 residues. V was clipped by 1 base and J by 0 bases, with 10 bases between them. CDR1 and CDR2 from the germline V gene are LGHNA and YNFKEQ. Worth noting for this clone: The antigen remains undetermined.

Terminally differentiated effector memory CD45RA+ cells were excluded from the naive CD8 cells, which were CD45RO-negative and positively selected for CCR7. The source is a man aged 18 to 35 in good health. Sequencing was done on a sample of naive CD8+ T cells sorted from blood. The rearrangement links TRBV4-2 to TRBJ2-7, with D perhaps matching TRBD1 (5 bases). CDR3 protein: CASSQVLGASYEQYF. The CDR3 bases are TGTGCCAGCAGCCAAGTTCTAGGGGCCTCCTACGAGCAGTACTTC.